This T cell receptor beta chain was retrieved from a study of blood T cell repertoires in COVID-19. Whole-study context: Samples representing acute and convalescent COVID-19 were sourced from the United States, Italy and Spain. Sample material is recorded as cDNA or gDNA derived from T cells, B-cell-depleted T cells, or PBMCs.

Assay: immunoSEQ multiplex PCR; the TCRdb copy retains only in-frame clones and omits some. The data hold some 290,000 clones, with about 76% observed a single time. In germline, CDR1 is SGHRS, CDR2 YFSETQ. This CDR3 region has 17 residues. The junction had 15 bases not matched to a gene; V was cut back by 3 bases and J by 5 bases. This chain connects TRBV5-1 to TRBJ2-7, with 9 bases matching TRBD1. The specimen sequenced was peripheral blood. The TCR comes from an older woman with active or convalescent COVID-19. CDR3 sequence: CASSSGPLRRTGDEQYF. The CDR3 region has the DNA TGCGCCAGCAGCTCCGGGCCTTTAAGACGGACAGGGGACGAGCAGTACTTC.